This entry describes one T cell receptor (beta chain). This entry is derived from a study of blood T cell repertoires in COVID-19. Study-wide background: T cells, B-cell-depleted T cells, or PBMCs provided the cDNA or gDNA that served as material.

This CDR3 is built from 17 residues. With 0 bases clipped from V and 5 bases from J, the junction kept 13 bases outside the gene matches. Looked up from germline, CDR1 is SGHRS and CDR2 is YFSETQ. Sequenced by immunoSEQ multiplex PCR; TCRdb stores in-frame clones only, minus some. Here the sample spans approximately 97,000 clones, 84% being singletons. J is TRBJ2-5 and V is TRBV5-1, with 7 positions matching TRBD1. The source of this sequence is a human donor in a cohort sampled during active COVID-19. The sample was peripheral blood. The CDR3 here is CASSLARTGSLWETQYF. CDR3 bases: TGCGCCAGCAGCTTGGCACGGACAGGCTCCTTGTGGGAGACCCAGTACTTC.